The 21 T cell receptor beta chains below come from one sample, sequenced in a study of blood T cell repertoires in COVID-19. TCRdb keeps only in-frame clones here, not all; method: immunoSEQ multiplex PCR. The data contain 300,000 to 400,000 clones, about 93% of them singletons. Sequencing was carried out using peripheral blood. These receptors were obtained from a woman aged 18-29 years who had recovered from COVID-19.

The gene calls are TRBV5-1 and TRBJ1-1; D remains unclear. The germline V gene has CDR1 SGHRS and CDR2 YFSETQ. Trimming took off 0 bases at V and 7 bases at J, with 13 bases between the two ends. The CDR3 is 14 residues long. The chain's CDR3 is CASSLGEAVHEAFF. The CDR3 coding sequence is TGCGCCAGCAGCTTGGGGGAGGCGGTGCATGAAGCTTTCTTT.

The CDR3 sequence is CASSLRGGGNYGYTF. The CDR3 DNA sequence: TGCGCCAGCAGCTTGAGAGGGGGCGGAAACTATGGCTACACCTTC. The chain has TRBV5-1 and TRBJ1-2; 7 positions match TRBD1. CDR3 length equals 15 residues. V gave up 1 base and J gave up 2 bases; unmatched junction bases: 5. CDR1 and CDR2 from the germline V gene are SGHRS and YFSETQ.

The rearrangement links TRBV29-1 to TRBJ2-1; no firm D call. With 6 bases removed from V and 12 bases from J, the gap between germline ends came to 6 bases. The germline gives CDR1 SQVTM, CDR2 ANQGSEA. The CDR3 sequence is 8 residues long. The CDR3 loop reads CSVSGQFF. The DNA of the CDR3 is TGCAGCGTCTCGGGGCAGTTCTTC.

CDR3 in amino acids: CASSILANGGTDTQYF. CDR3 DNA: TGTGCCAGTAGTATACTAGCGAATGGGGGCACAGATACGCAGTATTTT. V and J are TRBV19 and TRBJ2-3; a weak D match, TRBD2 (6 bases). This CDR3 region has 16 residues. CDR1 and CDR2 from the germline V gene are LNHDA and SQIVND (reference sequence). The V end lost 2 bases, the J end lost 1 base, and 13 bases lay between the germline ends.

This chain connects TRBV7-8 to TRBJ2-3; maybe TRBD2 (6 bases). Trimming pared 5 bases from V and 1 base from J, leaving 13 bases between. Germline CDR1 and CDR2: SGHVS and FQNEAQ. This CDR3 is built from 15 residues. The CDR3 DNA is TGTGCCAGCAGCGGCCGGGACTCTGGCACAGATACGCAGTATTTT. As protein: CASSGRDSGTDTQYF.

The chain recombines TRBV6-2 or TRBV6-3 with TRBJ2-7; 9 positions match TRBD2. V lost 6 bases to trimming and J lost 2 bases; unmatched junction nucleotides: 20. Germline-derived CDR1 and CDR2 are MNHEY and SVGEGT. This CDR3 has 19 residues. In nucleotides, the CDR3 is TGTGCCAGCAGCCCCTCTCCCGGGACTAGCTCTACGAGGGCCTACGAGCAGTACGTC. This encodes CASSPSPGTSSTRAYEQYV.

The CDR3 sequence is CASSLSVGAYYGYTF. The DNA of the CDR3 is TGTGCCAGCAGCTTGTCCGTAGGGGCCTACTATGGCTACACCTTC. The rearrangement joins TRBV5-6 to TRBJ1-2, with D tentatively TRBD1 (5 bases). The CDR3 covers 15 residues. V was clipped by 1 base and J by 3 bases, with 13 bases between them. Germline loops: CDR1 SGHDT, CDR2 YYEEEE.

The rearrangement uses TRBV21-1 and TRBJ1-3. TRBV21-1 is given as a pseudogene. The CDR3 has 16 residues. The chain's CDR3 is CASSIRGGVSGNTIYF. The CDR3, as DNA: TGTGCCAGCAGCATAAGGGGGGGAGTCTCTGGAAACACCATATATTTT.

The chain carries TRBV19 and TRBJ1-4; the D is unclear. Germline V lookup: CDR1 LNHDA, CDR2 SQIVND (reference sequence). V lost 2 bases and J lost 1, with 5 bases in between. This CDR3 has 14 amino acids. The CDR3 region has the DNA TGTGCCAGTAGTATACAAAAAACTAATGAAAAACTGTTTTTT. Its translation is CASSIQKTNEKLFF.

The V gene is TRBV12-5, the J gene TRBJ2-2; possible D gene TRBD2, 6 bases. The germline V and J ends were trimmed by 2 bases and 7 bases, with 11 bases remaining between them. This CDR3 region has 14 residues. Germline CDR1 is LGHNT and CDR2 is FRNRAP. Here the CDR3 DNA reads TGTGCTAGTGGTTTGCGAGCGGGCGGCGGGGAGCTGTTTTTT. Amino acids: CASGLRAGGGELFF.

Here the CDR3 reads CASSLELAGGENTGELFF. The DNA of the CDR3 is TGTGCCAGCAGCTTAGAACTAGCGGGAGGGGAGAACACCGGGGAGCTGTTTTTT. This chain uses TRBV7-8 with TRBJ2-2; 13 bases agree with TRBD2. Germline V CDR1 and CDR2: SGHVS, FQNEAQ. V was pared by 1 base and J by 1 base, with 3 bases of the junction left unmatched. There are 18 residues in the CDR3.

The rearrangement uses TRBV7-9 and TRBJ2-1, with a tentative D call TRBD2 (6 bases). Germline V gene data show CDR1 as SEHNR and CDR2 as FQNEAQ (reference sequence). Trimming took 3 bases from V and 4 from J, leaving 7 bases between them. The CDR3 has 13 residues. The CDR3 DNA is TGTGCCAGCAGCTTTGGGGGGTACAATGAGCAGTTCTTC. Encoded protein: CASSFGGYNEQFF.

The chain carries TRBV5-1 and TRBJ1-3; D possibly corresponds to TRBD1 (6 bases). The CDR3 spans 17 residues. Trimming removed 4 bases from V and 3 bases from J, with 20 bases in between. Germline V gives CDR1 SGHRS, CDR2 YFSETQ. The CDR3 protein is CASSPLEPGHIGNTIYF. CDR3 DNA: TGCGCCAGCAGCCCGTTAGAACCGGGACACATTGGAAACACCATATATTTT.

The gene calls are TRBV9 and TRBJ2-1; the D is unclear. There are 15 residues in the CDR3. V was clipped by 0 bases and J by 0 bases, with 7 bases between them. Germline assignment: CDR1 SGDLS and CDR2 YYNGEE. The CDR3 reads CASSVGLNSYNEQFF. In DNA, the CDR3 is TGTGCCAGCAGCGTAGGCCTAAACTCCTACAATGAGCAGTTCTTC.

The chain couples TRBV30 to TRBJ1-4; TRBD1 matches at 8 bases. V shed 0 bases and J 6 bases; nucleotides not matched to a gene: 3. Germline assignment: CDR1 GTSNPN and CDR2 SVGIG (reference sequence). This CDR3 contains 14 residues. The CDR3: CAWSVGQGDEKLFF. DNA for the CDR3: TGTGCCTGGAGTGTTGGACAGGGCGATGAAAAACTGTTTTTT.

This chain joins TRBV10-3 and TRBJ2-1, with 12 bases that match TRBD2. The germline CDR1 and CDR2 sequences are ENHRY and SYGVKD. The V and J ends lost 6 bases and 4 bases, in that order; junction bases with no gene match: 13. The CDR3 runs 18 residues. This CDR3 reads CAISPSASGRALYNEQFF. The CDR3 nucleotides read TGTGCCATCAGCCCGAGCGCTAGCGGGAGGGCTCTTTACAATGAGCAGTTCTTC.

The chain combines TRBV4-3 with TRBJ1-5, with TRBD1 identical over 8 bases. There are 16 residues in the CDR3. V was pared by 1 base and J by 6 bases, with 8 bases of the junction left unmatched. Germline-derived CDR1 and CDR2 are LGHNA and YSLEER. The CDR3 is CASSQVVTGVGQPQHF. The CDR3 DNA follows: TGCGCCAGCAGCCAAGTTGTGACAGGGGTTGGTCAGCCCCAGCATTTT.

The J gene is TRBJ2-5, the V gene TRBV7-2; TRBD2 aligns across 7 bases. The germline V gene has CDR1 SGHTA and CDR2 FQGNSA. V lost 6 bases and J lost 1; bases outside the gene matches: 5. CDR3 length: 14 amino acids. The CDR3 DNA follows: TGTGCCAGCAGGAGGAGCGGGGTCCAAGAGACCCAGTACTTC. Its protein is CASRRSGVQETQYF.

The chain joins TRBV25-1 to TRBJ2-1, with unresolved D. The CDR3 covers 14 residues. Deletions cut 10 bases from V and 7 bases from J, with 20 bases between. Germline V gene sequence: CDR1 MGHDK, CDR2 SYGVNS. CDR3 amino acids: CATSRVWADNEQFF. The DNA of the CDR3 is TGTGCCACAAGTCGAGTTTGGGCCGATAATGAGCAGTTCTTC.

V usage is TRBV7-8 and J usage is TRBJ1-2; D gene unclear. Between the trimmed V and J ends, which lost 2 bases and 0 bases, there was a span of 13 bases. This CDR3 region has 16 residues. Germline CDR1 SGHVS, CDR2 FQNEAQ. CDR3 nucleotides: TGTGCCAGCAGCTTAAACCCCTCCTTAGCTAACTATGGCTACACCTTC. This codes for CASSLNPSLANYGYTF. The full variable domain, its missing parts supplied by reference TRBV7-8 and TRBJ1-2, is GAGVSQSPRYKVAKRGQDVALRCDPISGHVSLFWYQQALGQGPEFLTYFQNEAQLDKSGLPSDRFFAERPEGSVSTLKIQRTQQEDSAVYLCASSLNPSLANYGYTFGSGTRLTVV.

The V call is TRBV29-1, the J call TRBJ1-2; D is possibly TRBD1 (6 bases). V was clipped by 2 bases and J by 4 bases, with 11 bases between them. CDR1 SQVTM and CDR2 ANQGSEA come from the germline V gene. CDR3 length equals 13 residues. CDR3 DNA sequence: TGCAGCGTTGAACAGGGGTTGGCCTATGGCTACACCTTC. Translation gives CSVEQGLAYGYTF.